This note documents a single TCR beta chain sequence. Its antigen is undetermined. Germline V gene data show CDR1 as MDHEN and CDR2 as SYDVKM. The CDR3 sequence is 14 residues long. V lost 3 bases, J lost 4 bases, and 3 bases stayed unmatched. The sample is drawn from a study of cytomegalovirus exposure and HLA in healthy donors. Regarding the study as a whole: Reportedly, fewer N-insertions than the roughly 700-donor mean appeared in an Asian-associated ancestry cluster in a later analysis. Three of the chains that were CMV-associated were confirmed in vitro to be specific for CMV antigens. Per a later analysis, 15,000 to 20,000 TCR beta sequences showed association with HLA alleles at 0.05 false discovery rate.

13 Jbeta primers and 60 Vbeta primers were used for the PCR. Produced via immunoSEQ multiplex PCR; TCRdb's table is partial and in-frame only. The table lists 150,000 to 200,000 clones, about 80% of them singletons, with approximately 1.4% in the top ten. The donors (healthy individuals) were bone marrow donors. The source of this sequence is a man between 35 and 55 years old in good health and CMV-seronegative. Sequenced sample: PBMCs. The chain employs TRBV28 and TRBJ1-1; 9 bases match TRBD1. In DNA, the CDR3 is TGTGCCAGCAGTTTGAGGACAGGGGTCACTGAAGCTTTCTTT. Translation gives CASSLRTGVTEAFF.